The next 19 T cell receptor beta chains were all read from a single sample in a study of blood T cell repertoires in COVID-19 (dated by TCRdb to about 2020). Library preparation employed the immunoSEQ multiplex PCR assay. TCRdb holds this immuneACCESS table with in-frame rearrangements only. Some clones are missing; in checked studies, unresolved V genes explain under half, and the rest has no known cause. Counted in this sample were some 110,000 clones; roughly 82% of them appeared once. The ten top clones hold 4% to 5.5% of the sample. Material: peripheral blood. These receptors were taken from a man aged 55-75 years with acute or convalescent COVID-19.

The rearrangement uses TRBV10-3 and TRBJ1-1, with 10 nucleotides matching TRBD1. Per the germline V gene, CDR1 is ENHRY and CDR2 is SYGVKD. The CDR3 loop spans 16 amino acids. The V segment lost 4 bases and the J segment 1 base; nucleotides outside the gene matches: 6. The CDR3 bases are TGTGCCATCAGTGCAAACAGACAGGGGGCGAACACTGAAGCTTTCTTT. Translating gives CAISANRQGANTEAFF.

In nucleotides, the CDR3 is TGTGCCAGCAGTTCAGAGGGACAGCGCGGAGATACGCAGTATTTT. Its protein is CASSSEGQRGDTQYF. V usage is TRBV5-5 and J usage is TRBJ2-3, with 7 bases identical to TRBD1. The germline gives CDR1 SGHKS, CDR2 YYEKEE (reference sequence). The V and J ends lost 5 bases and 5 bases, in that order; junction bases with no gene match: 11. The CDR3 covers 15 residues.

This sequence joins TRBV19 and TRBJ1-6; D might be TRBD1 (6 bases). CDR1 and CDR2 (germline): LNHDA, SQIVND (reference sequence). There are 15 residues in the CDR3. Trimming stripped 7 bases from V and 10 bases from J, with 20 bases between. Here the CDR3 reads CASTDSQGNESPLHF. The CDR3 DNA reads TGTGCCAGTACCGACTCACAGGGAAACGAGTCACCCCTCCACTTT.

This chain connects TRBV7-8 to TRBJ1-1, with D possibly matching TRBD1 (6 bases). There are 17 residues in the CDR3. Germline CDR1 and CDR2: SGHVS and FQNEAQ. Trimming removed 4 bases at V and 0 bases at J, with 18 bases between. CDR3 DNA: TGTGCCAGCAGCTCGTACAGGGCCCAGGCCATGAACACTGAAGCTTTCTTT. It translates to CASSSYRAQAMNTEAFF.

The J gene is TRBJ1-6, the V gene TRBV7-3; D perhaps matches TRBD1 (5 bases). Germline CDR1 is SGHTA and CDR2 is FQGTGA. CDR3 length: 15 amino acids. The germline V and J ends were trimmed by 0 bases and 9 bases, with 12 bases remaining between them. The CDR3 protein is CASSLTDGGSSPLHF. The CDR3 bases are TGTGCCAGCAGCTTAACGGACGGGGGGAGTTCACCCCTCCACTTT.

The chain carries TRBV11-2 and TRBJ2-1; TRBD2 is a possible D gene (5 bases). Germline loops: CDR1 SGHAT, CDR2 FQNNGV. Between the trimmed V and J ends, which lost 5 bases and 3 bases, there was a span of 23 bases. The CDR3 runs 18 residues. DNA for the CDR3: TGTGCCAGCAGCCCGGCCGGGATACGGACCAGTGTCTACAATGAGCAGTTCTTC. It yields the protein CASSPAGIRTSVYNEQFF. Filled out from reference TRBV11-2 and TRBJ2-1, the complete variable domain reads EAGVAQSPRYKIIEKRQSVAFWCNPISGHATLYWYQQILGQGPKLLIQFQNNGVVDDSQLPKDRFSAERLKGVDSTLKIQPAKLEDSAVYLCASSPAGIRTSVYNEQFFGPGTRLTVL.

This rearrangement joins TRBV15 to TRBJ1-3; D ambiguous. Looked up from germline, CDR1 is LNHNV and CDR2 is YYDKDF (reference sequence). The germline V and J ends were trimmed by 0 bases and 3 bases, with 12 bases remaining between them. The CDR3 is 16 residues long. This chain's CDR3 is CATSRDGEQVGNTIYF. DNA of the CDR3: TGTGCCACCAGCAGAGACGGGGAGCAGGTTGGAAACACCATATATTTT.

The V call is TRBV5-4, the J call TRBJ1-2; no firm D call. From germline, CDR1 is SGHNT and CDR2 YYREEE (reference sequence). The CDR3 loop spans 13 amino acids. V dropped 3 bases and J dropped 1 base, with 7 bases sitting between them. CDR3 in DNA: TGTGCCAGCAGCTCCCCCCTTAACTATGGCTACACCTTC. It codes for CASSSPLNYGYTF. Full variable domain (remainder filled in from reference TRBV5-4 and TRBJ1-2): ETGVTQSPTHLIKTRGQQVTLRCSSQSGHNTVSWYQQALGQGPQFIFQYYREEENGRGNFPPRFSGLQFPNYSSELNVNALELDDSALYLCASSSPLNYGYTFGSGTRLTVV.

As to this clone: A much larger clone differs from this one at a single base, so this may be a read error. J is TRBJ1-2 and V is TRBV3-1 (or the pseudogene TRBV3-2); D gene uncertain. Trimming took 1 base from V and 4 from J, leaving 7 bases between them. The CDR3 spans 13 residues. Per germline, CDR1 LGHDT and CDR2 YNNKEL (reference sequence). The CDR3 DNA follows: TGTGCCAGCAGCCAAGGGGAGATCTATGGCTACACCTTC. This translates into CASSQGEIYGYTF.

The chain combines TRBV6-1 with TRBJ1-1, with 7 bases fitting TRBD1. CDR1 and CDR2 (germline): MNHNS, SASEGT. The V segment lost 2 bases and the J segment 3 bases; nucleotides outside the gene matches: 6. CDR3 length equals 15 residues. The CDR3 nucleotides are TGTGCCAGCAGTGAACCGAACAGGGGTTACACTGAAGCTTTCTTT. Translating it yields CASSEPNRGYTEAFF.

The chain combines TRBV24-1 with TRBJ2-3; D perhaps matches TRBD1 (6 bases). This CDR3 contains 15 residues. Looked up from germline, CDR1 is KGHDR and CDR2 is SFDVKD. V lost 6 bases and J lost 2, with 14 bases in between. The chain's CDR3 is CATSQGQTPTDTQYF. CDR3 sequence (DNA): TGTGCCACCAGTCAAGGACAGACTCCCACAGATACGCAGTATTTT.

The table lists this clone with a few counts. The chain is built from TRBV19 and TRBJ1-1; D is possibly TRBD1 (5 bases). Germline V lookup: CDR1 LNHDA, CDR2 SQIVND (reference sequence). This CDR3 is 14 amino acids long. V lost 6 bases, J lost 0 bases, and 11 bases lay in between. CDR3 sequence: CASSQGLLNTEAFF. The CDR3 DNA sequence: TGTGCCAGTAGCCAGGGACTCCTGAACACTGAAGCTTTCTTT.

The chain is built from TRBV9 and TRBJ1-1; D might be TRBD1 (6 bases). The germline V gene encodes CDR1 SGDLS and CDR2 YYNGEE. The CDR3 length is 14 residues. V gave up 3 bases and J gave up 6 bases, with 15 bases separating them. This chain's CDR3 is CASSAYGGASEAFF. DNA of the CDR3: TGTGCCAGCAGCGCCTACGGGGGGGCGTCTGAAGCTTTCTTT.

V gene TRBV7-9 combines with J gene TRBJ1-1; D is undetermined. Trimming left V 5 bases short and J 0 bases short, with 13 bases between. Germline CDR1 SEHNR, CDR2 FQNEAQ (reference sequence). The CDR3 covers 15 residues. In DNA, the CDR3 is TGTGCCAGCAGCCCCACCCCACACCTGAACACTGAAGCTTTCTTT. It encodes CASSPTPHLNTEAFF.

This clone was counted between two and nine times. The chain is built from TRBV19 and TRBJ1-5; maybe TRBD1 (6 bases). Germline V gene lookup returns CDR1 LNHDA and CDR2 SQIVND (reference sequence). This CDR3 contains 14 residues. The ends were cut back, 7 bases at V and 0 bases at J, with 10 bases in the middle. CDR3 sequence reads: CASKGQNSNQPQHF. The CDR3 coding sequence is TGTGCCAGTAAAGGACAGAATAGCAATCAGCCCCAGCATTTT.

The chain links TRBV5-4 to TRBJ2-1; 10 bases agree with TRBD2. V was clipped by 4 bases and J by 7 bases; unmatched bases: 17. The CDR3 totals 18 residues. The germline V gene has CDR1 SGHNT and CDR2 YYREEE (reference sequence). CDR3 sequence: CASSPGGFGSGRLNEQFF. The CDR3, as DNA: TGTGCCAGCAGCCCTGGAGGTTTCGGTAGCGGGAGGCTGAATGAGCAGTTCTTC.

This clone was counted only a few times. The rearrangement uses TRBV27 and TRBJ2-7; no definite D call. CDR1 is MNHEY and CDR2 is SMNVEV in the germline V gene (reference sequence). V was pared by 6 bases and J by 3 bases, with 15 bases between. There are 14 residues in the CDR3. The CDR3 nucleotides read TGTGCCAGCAGCTACCGGTCATCTCTCTACGAGCAGTACTTC. It is translated as CASSYRSSLYEQYF.

The V and J genes are TRBV7-2 and TRBJ1-5; D possibly corresponds to TRBD1 (5 bases). The CDR3 contains 15 residues. Germline lookup yields CDR1 SGHTA and CDR2 FQGNSA. Trimming stripped 0 bases from V and 3 bases from J, with 9 bases between. The CDR3 nucleotides read TGTGCCAGCAGCTTAGCGGGGGGTAACAATCAGCCCCAGCATTTT. It yields the protein CASSLAGGNNQPQHF.

A few counts support this clone. This chain uses TRBV5-6 with TRBJ1-1, with D tentatively TRBD1 (6 bases). V dropped 3 bases and J dropped 13 bases, with 19 bases sitting between them. This CDR3 spans 13 amino acids. Germline V lookup: CDR1 SGHDT, CDR2 YYEEEE. The CDR3 DNA follows: TGTGCCAGCAGCTCGACAGGATCAAGGGGGGGTTTCTTT. Its protein product is CASSSTGSRGGFF.